This T cell receptor (beta chain) was captured in a study of glioma-infiltrating T cells. Whole-study findings and limits: Only very few CDR3 sequences appeared in both tissue and blood. Tissue-blood divergence was below expectation in non-neoplastic patients, above in gliomas.

Amplification of TCR alpha and beta CDR3 regions from RNA used iRepertoire nested multiplex PCR. MiXCR was run by TCRdb on the multiplex PCR reads, yielding one entry per CDR3 protein. The table records about 190,000 distinct CDR3 sequences, around 30% of them present only once. As concerns this clonotype: Its antigen is unknown.

With 1 base removed from V and 4 bases from J, the gap between germline ends came to 18 bases. Germline lookup yields CDR1 SGHTA and CDR2 FQGNSA. The CDR3 runs to 17 residues. Specimen: glioma tissue, nonneoplastic brain tissue, or PBMCs (not recorded which). The chain uses TRBV7-2 and TRBJ2-3; D might be TRBD1 or TRBD2, each matching 5 bases. This receptor was obtained from a human donor with low-grade glioma or glioblastoma, undergoing nonglioma brain surgery, or in good health (not recorded which). CDR3 region: CASSLEIGSQGSDTQYF. In DNA, the CDR3 is TGTGCCAGCAGCTTAGAAATAGGGAGCCAGGGCTCAGATACGCAGTATTTT. Based on the CDR3 plus reference TRBV7-2 and TRBJ2-3, the full variable domain is GAGVSQSPSNKVTEKGKDVELRCDPISGHTALYWYRQSLGQGLEFLIYFQGNSAPDKSGLPSDRFSAERTGGSVSTLTIQRTQQEDSAVYLCASSLEIGSQGSDTQYFGPGTRLTVL.